This note documents a single T cell receptor (beta chain) sequence. The data stem from a study of blood T cell repertoires in COVID-19. The CDR3 has 13 residues. Trimming cost V 5 bases and J 3 bases, with 11 bases left between them. Germline V gives CDR1 SGHTA, CDR2 FQGNSA. Sequenced by immunoSEQ multiplex PCR; TCRdb stores in-frame clones only, minus some. Of fewer than 70,000 clones in the sample, roughly four fifths were seen once. The rearrangement links TRBV7-2 to TRBJ2-7; no firm D call. Source material: peripheral blood. This receptor was taken from a human donor in a cohort sampled during active COVID-19. The DNA for the CDR3 is TGTGCCAGCAGCCGTCTAGTTTACTACGAGCAGTACTTC. This codes for CASSRLVYYEQYF. Full variable domain (outside the CDR3, taken from reference TRBV7-2 and TRBJ2-7): GAGVSQSPSNKVTEKGKDVELRCDPISGHTALYWYRQSLGQGLEFLIYFQGNSAPDKSGLPSDRFSAERTGGSVSTLTIQRTQQEDSAVYLCASSRLVYYEQYFGPGTRLTVT.